The next 21 T cell receptor beta chains were all read from a single sample in a study of cytomegalovirus exposure and HLA in healthy donors. TCRdb keeps only in-frame clones here, not all; method: immunoSEQ multiplex PCR. The table includes 150,000 to 250,000 clones, around 80% detected once. Sequenced material: PBMCs. The receptors come from a woman under 40 in good health and CMV-seropositive.

This chain uses TRBV27 with TRBJ2-5; maybe TRBD2 (6 bases). V lost 5 bases, J lost 7 bases, and 14 bases lay in between. Germline lookup yields CDR1 MNHEY and CDR2 SMNVEV (reference sequence). The CDR3 has 13 amino acids. CDR3 sequence (DNA): TGTGCCAGCAGTCCGACTAGAGGCGCGACCCAGTACTTC. Translated: CASSPTRGATQYF.

V usage is TRBV9 and J usage is TRBJ2-1; TRBD1 is a possible D gene (6 bases). Germline-derived CDR1 and CDR2 are SGDLS and YYNGEE. This CDR3 has 17 amino acids. Trimming took off 4 bases at V and 10 bases at J, with 27 bases between the two ends. The CDR3 DNA reads TGTGCCAGCAGCCCGAGGCAGGGGTCGGGGTCACCCTACGAGCAGTTCTTC. It codes for CASSPRQGSGSPYEQFF.

The genes are TRBV5-5 and TRBJ2-5; 12 bases line up with TRBD2. This CDR3 is built from 15 residues. Germline V lookup: CDR1 SGHKS, CDR2 YYEKEE (reference sequence). The V segment lost 3 bases and the J segment 5 bases; nucleotides outside the gene matches: 5. The CDR3 reads CASSSTSGSAETQYF. The CDR3 DNA sequence: TGTGCCAGCAGCTCGACTAGCGGGAGTGCGGAGACCCAGTACTTC.

This clone came up a few times. This sequence joins TRBV10-3 and TRBJ1-2, with unresolved D. Per the germline V gene, CDR1 is ENHRY and CDR2 is SYGVKD. V was clipped by 0 bases and J by 7 bases, with 9 bases between them. The CDR3 runs to 13 residues. The CDR3, as DNA: TGTGCCATCAGTGAGTCTGAGTCGTTTGGCTACACCTTC. Its translation is CAISESESFGYTF.

The chain joins TRBV6-5 to TRBJ1-5; TRBD1 matches at 7 bases. Germline CDR1 reads MNHEY; CDR2 reads SVGAGI. Trimming cost V 6 bases and J 1 base; bases outside gene matches: 6. The CDR3 is made up of 15 amino acids. Here the CDR3 reads CASRRGQRSNQPQHF. The CDR3 nucleotides read TGTGCCAGCAGGCGGGGACAGCGGAGCAATCAGCCCCAGCATTTT.

The V and J genes are TRBV4-1 and TRBJ1-5; TRBD1 agrees at 7 bases. Per germline, CDR1 MGHRA and CDR2 YSYEKL. V gave up 4 bases and J gave up 2 bases; unmatched junction bases: 2. This CDR3 has 14 residues. The CDR3 DNA follows: TGCGCCAGCAGCCTTCAGGGGGGCAATCAGCCCCAGCATTTT. It is translated as CASSLQGGNQPQHF.

The J gene is TRBJ2-1, the V gene TRBV14; 11 bases are shared with TRBD2. Trimming at V came to 5 bases and at J to 9 bases, leaving 6 bases not matched to a gene. This CDR3 is 14 amino acids long. Germline CDR1 and CDR2: SGHDN and FVKESK. The CDR3 reads CASSSGLAVAEQFF. For the CDR3, the DNA is TGTGCCAGCAGCTCGGGACTAGCGGTGGCTGAGCAGTTCTTC.

The V call is TRBV4-2, the J call TRBJ2-1; TRBD2 agrees at 7 bases. Trimming removed 2 bases from V and 9 bases from J; junction bases left unmatched: 10. Germline V gives CDR1 LGHNA, CDR2 YNFKEQ. This CDR3 contains 15 residues. CDR3 DNA sequence: TGTGCCAGCAGCCAATCTCGCGGGAGAGGTGCTGAGCAGTTCTTC. Translating gives CASSQSRGRGAEQFF.

The rearrangement joins TRBV2 to TRBJ1-1, with D perhaps matching TRBD1 (5 bases). Germline V gene lookup returns CDR1 SNHLY and CDR2 FYNNEI. Trimming took off 5 bases at V and 4 bases at J, with 11 bases between the two ends. The CDR3 runs 13 residues. The CDR3 loop is CASSPGSGTEAFF. The CDR3 region has the DNA TGTGCCAGCAGTCCAGGGTCGGGCACTGAAGCTTTCTTT.

The chain recombines TRBV30 with TRBJ2-7, with D possibly being TRBD2 (6 bases). Trimming pared 0 bases from V and 0 bases from J, leaving 21 bases between. Germline lookup yields CDR1 GTSNPN and CDR2 SVGIG (reference sequence). The CDR3 totals 18 residues. The DNA for the CDR3 is TGTGCCTGGAGTGTACTTCTAAGGCGGGGCCAGAGCTCCTACGAGCAGTACTTC. Residues: CAWSVLLRRGQSSYEQYF.

The chain combines TRBV6-6 with TRBJ1-2, with D hard to call. Trimming took 3 bases from V and 2 from J, leaving 7 bases between them. CDR3 length: 13 amino acids. Germline CDR1 MNHNY, CDR2 SVGAGI (reference sequence). As DNA, the CDR3 is TGTGCCAGCAGTTATGCCAGAAACTATGGCTACACCTTC. It specifies CASSYARNYGYTF.

In this sample, this clone turned up once. The chain uses TRBV7-9 and TRBJ1-1; 9 nucleotides match TRBD1. The CDR3 runs 11 residues. With 11 bases clipped from V and 7 bases from J, the junction kept 5 bases outside the gene matches. Per the germline V gene, CDR1 is SEHNR and CDR2 is FQNEAQ (reference sequence). As DNA, the CDR3 is TGTGCCGGACAGGGGTCAGGTGAAGCTTTCTTT. This gives the protein CAGQGSGEAFF.

The rearrangement joins TRBV5-1 to TRBJ2-1; 8 bases are shared with TRBD1. CDR1 and CDR2 from the germline V gene are SGHRS and YFSETQ. V lost 0 bases to trimming and J lost 7 bases; unmatched junction nucleotides: 6. The CDR3 has 15 residues. CDR3 DNA sequence: TGCGCCAGCAGCTTGGCTTCAGGGGGCCATAATGAGCAGTTCTTC. This sequence encodes CASSLASGGHNEQFF.

This sequence joins TRBV5-1 and TRBJ1-1, with 11 bases fitting TRBD1. V shed 4 bases and J 3 bases; nucleotides not matched to a gene: 2. From germline, CDR1 is SGHRS and CDR2 YFSETQ. This CDR3 contains 14 residues. CDR3 sequence (DNA): TGCGCCAGCAGCGGGGACAGGGGGGACACTGAAGCTTTCTTT. Protein product: CASSGDRGDTEAFF.

The chain uses TRBV30 and TRBJ1-1; a weak D match, TRBD1 (6 bases). The germline CDR1 and CDR2 sequences are GTSNPN and SVGIG (reference sequence). The CDR3 extends over 13 amino acids. V gave up 1 base and J gave up 4 bases, with 10 bases separating them. The CDR3 loop reads CAWSEGVSTEAFF. The CDR3 DNA reads TGTGCCTGGAGTGAGGGGGTAAGCACTGAAGCTTTCTTT.

This chain connects TRBV18 to TRBJ2-1; 11 nucleotides match TRBD2. J lost 5 bases, V lost 4 bases, and 7 bases had no gene match. From germline, CDR1 is KGHSH and CDR2 LQKENI. The CDR3 runs to 16 residues. CDR3 amino acids: CASSHMPGLADNEQFF. The CDR3 DNA sequence: TGTGCCAGCTCACATATGCCGGGACTAGCGGACAATGAGCAGTTCTTC.

V is TRBV19 and J is TRBJ1-2; 7 bases match TRBD1. Germline-derived CDR1 and CDR2 are LNHDA and SQIVND (reference sequence). The CDR3 runs 14 residues. The V gene end was trimmed by 5 bases and the J gene end by 2 bases; junction bases not matched to a gene: 5. CDR3 DNA: TGTGCCAGTAGTCGGGACAGATCCAACTATGGCTACACCTTC. Residues: CASSRDRSNYGYTF.

The CDR3 coding sequence is TGTGCCAGCAGCCAGACAGGGGGGTTGGTCAATGAGCAGTTCTTC. It translates to CASSQTGGLVNEQFF. The J gene is TRBJ2-1, the V gene TRBV14; TRBD1 matches 9 bases. Trimming cost V 3 bases and J 6 bases; bases outside gene matches: 6. Germline values: CDR1 SGHDN, CDR2 FVKESK. This CDR3 spans 15 amino acids.

The J gene is TRBJ1-2, the V gene TRBV27, with 8 bases that match TRBD1. CDR1 MNHEY and CDR2 SMNVEV come from the germline V gene (reference sequence). With 4 bases clipped from V and 7 bases from J, the junction kept 2 bases outside the gene matches. The CDR3 is made up of 12 amino acids. For the CDR3, the DNA is TGTGCCAGCAGTTCCAGGGGGCTTGGCTACACCTTC. It translates to CASSSRGLGYTF.

The gene calls are TRBV27 and TRBJ2-1, with 8 positions matching TRBD1. The germline CDR1 and CDR2 sequences are MNHEY and SMNVEV (reference sequence). The CDR3 is 16 amino acids. V shed 7 bases and J 6 bases; nucleotides not matched to a gene: 14. The CDR3 is CASTGTGARMVNEQFF. The DNA of the CDR3 is TGTGCCAGCACTGGGACAGGCGCCCGGATGGTCAATGAGCAGTTCTTC.

The chain is built from TRBV6-1 and TRBJ2-1; 10 bases are a match to TRBD1. The CDR3 contains 14 residues. The trim removed 7 bases at V and 7 bases at J, leaving 7 bases unmatched. Germline CDR1 and CDR2: MNHNS and SASEGT. CDR3 nucleotide sequence: TGTGCCAGCATTCGGGACAGGGGAATTAATGAGCAGTTCTTC. This translates into CASIRDRGINEQFF.